This TCR beta chain was captured in a study of CD8 T cells in Susac syndrome. TCR beta sequencing covered blood CD8+ and CD4+ T cells. Reverse transcription of roughly 0.5 to 1 ug RNA was carried out with random hexamers. TCRdb re-derived calls from the immunoSEQ multiplex PCR reads in MiXCR, one entry per CDR3 protein. The sample contains about 150,000 distinct CDR3 sequences, roughly 94% of which appear only once. The V segment lost 1 base and the J segment 4 bases; nucleotides outside the gene matches: 8. The CDR3 has 17 amino acids. The germline gives CDR1 SGHDN, CDR2 FVKESK. The origin of this receptor is a human donor with multiple sclerosis. The V call is TRBV14, the J call TRBJ2-2, with TRBD1 matching over 8 bases. What was sequenced was CD8+ T cells from PBMCs. CDR3 DNA: TGTGCCAGCAGCCAAGTCAGGGGGCTGTCGTTCACCGGGGAGCTGTTTTTT. Amino acid sequence: CASSQVRGLSFTGELFF.